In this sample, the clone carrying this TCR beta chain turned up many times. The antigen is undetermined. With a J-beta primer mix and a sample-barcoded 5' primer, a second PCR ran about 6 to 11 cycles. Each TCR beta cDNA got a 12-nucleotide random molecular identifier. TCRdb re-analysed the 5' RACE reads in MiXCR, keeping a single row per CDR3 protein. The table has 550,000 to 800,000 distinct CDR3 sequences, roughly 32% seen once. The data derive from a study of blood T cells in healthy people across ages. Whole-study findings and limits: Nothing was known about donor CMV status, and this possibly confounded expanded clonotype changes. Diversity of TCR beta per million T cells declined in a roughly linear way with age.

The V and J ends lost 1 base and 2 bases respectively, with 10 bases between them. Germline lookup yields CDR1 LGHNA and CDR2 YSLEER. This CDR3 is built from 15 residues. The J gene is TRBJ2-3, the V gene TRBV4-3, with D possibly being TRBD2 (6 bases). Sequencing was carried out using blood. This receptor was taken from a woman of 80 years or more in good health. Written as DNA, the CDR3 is TGCGCCAGCAGCCAAGGGCGGGGACCCACAGATACGCAGTATTTT. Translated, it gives CASSQGRGPTDTQYF.